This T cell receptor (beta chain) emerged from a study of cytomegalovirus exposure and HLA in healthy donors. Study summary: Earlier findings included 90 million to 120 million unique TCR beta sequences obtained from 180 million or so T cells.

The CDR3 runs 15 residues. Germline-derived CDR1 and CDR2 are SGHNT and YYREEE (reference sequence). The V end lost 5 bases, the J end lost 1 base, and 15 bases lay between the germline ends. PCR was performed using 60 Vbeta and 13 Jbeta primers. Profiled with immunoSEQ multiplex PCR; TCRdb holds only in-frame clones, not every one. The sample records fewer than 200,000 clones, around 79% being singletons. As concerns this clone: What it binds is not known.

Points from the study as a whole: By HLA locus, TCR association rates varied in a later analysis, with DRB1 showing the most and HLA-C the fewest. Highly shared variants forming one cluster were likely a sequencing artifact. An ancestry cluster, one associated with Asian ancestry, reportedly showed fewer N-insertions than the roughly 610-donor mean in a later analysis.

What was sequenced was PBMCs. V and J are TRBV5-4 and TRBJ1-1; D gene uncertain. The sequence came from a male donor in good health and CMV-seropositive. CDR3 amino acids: CASRVTGSQNTEAFF. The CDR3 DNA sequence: TGTGCCAGCAGGGTTACGGGTTCTCAGAACACTGAAGCTTTCTTT.